Below, 11 T cell receptor beta chains from the same sample are listed, as sequenced in a study of shared clonotypes between healthy human individuals. The naive CD8 subset, CD45RO-negative cells positively selected for CCR7, excluded terminally differentiated effector memory CD45RA+ cells. Assay used: immunoSEQ multiplex PCR; TCRdb lists only in-frame clones, some missing. Here the sample spans around 2.1 million clones, approximately 94% being singletons. Sequencing used naive CD8+ T cells from PBMCs. The source is a young man in good health. Some clones in this sample may be carry-over from other donors' samples.

The V call is TRBV4-2, the J call TRBJ2-2, with D tentatively TRBD1 (6 bases). This CDR3 has 16 amino acids. The V gene lost 1 base and the J gene lost 6 bases, with 15 bases spanning the gap. Looked up from germline, CDR1 is LGHNA and CDR2 is YNFKEQ. CDR3 in amino acids: CASSQGDTSSPGELFF. The CDR3 region has the DNA TGTGCCAGCAGCCAAGGGGACACCTCGTCGCCCGGGGAGCTGTTTTTT.

The chain carries TRBV4-2 and TRBJ2-5, with D possibly matching TRBD1 (6 bases). The CDR3 has 16 amino acids. Per germline, CDR1 LGHNA and CDR2 YNFKEQ. Deletions cut 1 base from V and 4 bases from J, with 16 bases between. CDR3 DNA: TGTGCCAGCAGCCAAGTGAGTTGGACAGAGGGAGAGACCCAGTACTTC. Translated: CASSQVSWTEGETQYF.

On this clone itself: The same CDR3 arises from other DNA sequences in this sample as well. V usage is TRBV7-3 and J usage is TRBJ2-1; D is possibly TRBD2 (6 bases). V was shortened by 2 bases and J by 0 bases, with 8 bases between the two germline ends. The CDR3 is 15 amino acids. Germline CDR1 and CDR2: SGHTA and FQGTGA. The CDR3 bases are TGTGCCAGCAGCTTATCCGGGAGCTCCTACAATGAGCAGTTCTTC. Translated, it gives CASSLSGSSYNEQFF.

CDR3 in amino acids: CASSQGLAGTNTGELFF. DNA of the CDR3: TGTGCCAGCAGCCAAGGACTAGCGGGAACGAACACCGGGGAGCTGTTTTTT. The chain combines TRBV14 with TRBJ2-2, with TRBD2 matching over 11 bases. CDR1 and CDR2 from the germline V gene are SGHDN and FVKESK. Trimming cost V 1 base and J 0 bases; bases outside gene matches: 1. The CDR3 extends over 17 amino acids.

V usage is TRBV7-2 and J usage is TRBJ2-7, with 9 positions matching TRBD1. The CDR3 runs to 15 residues. V gave up 5 bases and J gave up 2 bases; unmatched junction bases: 7. CDR1 SGHTA and CDR2 FQGNSA come from the germline V gene. CDR3 residues: CASSGRQGGTYEQYF. Here the CDR3 DNA reads TGTGCCAGCAGCGGACGACAGGGGGGGACCTACGAGCAGTACTTC.

The table lists this clone with a few counts. The V call is TRBV2, the J call TRBJ1-1; D perhaps matches TRBD1 (5 bases). This CDR3 comprises 13 residues. Trimming shortened V by 3 bases and J by 5 bases, and 10 bases separated the two germline ends. CDR1 is SNHLY, CDR2 FYNNEI, per germline. CDR3 sequence reads: CASSDTGDTEAFF. CDR3 coding DNA: TGTGCCAGCAGTGATACGGGGGATACTGAAGCTTTCTTT.

For this clone: The identical CDR3 is also encoded by other nucleotide sequences in the sample. This chain links TRBV29-1 with TRBJ1-2, with TRBD1 matching 9 bases. The germline V gene encodes CDR1 SQVTM and CDR2 ANQGSEA. This CDR3 region has 15 residues. The V and J ends lost 1 base and 8 bases, in that order; junction bases with no gene match: 11. The CDR3 sequence is CSVEGGTGRIGGYTF. In nucleotides, the CDR3 is TGCAGCGTTGAAGGGGGGACAGGGAGGATTGGAGGCTACACCTTC.

The chain recombines TRBV11-2 with TRBJ1-1, with a possible D match to TRBD1 (6 bases). The CDR3 loop spans 16 amino acids. Germline CDR1 SGHAT, CDR2 FQNNGV. V dropped 5 bases and J dropped 1 base, with 17 bases sitting between them. The CDR3 DNA follows: TGTGCCAGCAGCCCGAACCCGGGACACAGGAACACTGAAGCTTTCTTT. As protein: CASSPNPGHRNTEAFF.

The chain carries TRBV27 and TRBJ2-7; possible D gene TRBD1, 5 bases. Germline V gene sequence: CDR1 MNHEY, CDR2 SMNVEV (reference sequence). Trimming cost V 5 bases and J 6 bases, with 14 bases left between them. The CDR3 covers 13 residues. The DNA of the CDR3 is TGTGCCAGCAGTCCAGGGCCCGGTACCGAGCAGTACTTC. Protein product: CASSPGPGTEQYF.

The chain uses TRBV28 and TRBJ1-5; 7 bases agree with TRBD1. The V and J ends lost 4 bases and 3 bases, in that order; junction bases with no gene match: 6. CDR3 length: 15 residues. Germline CDR1 is MDHEN and CDR2 is SYDVKM. CDR3 sequence (DNA): TGTGCCAGCAGTTCCGACAGGGAAGTCAATCAGCCCCAGCATTTT. The encoded protein is CASSSDREVNQPQHF.

On this clone itself: The sample contains more than one DNA sequence encoding this CDR3. This sequence joins TRBV27 and TRBJ2-1; tentatively, D is TRBD1 or TRBD2 (5 bases each). Germline CDR1 MNHEY, CDR2 SMNVEV (reference sequence). This CDR3 has 14 amino acids. V was pared by 0 bases and J by 4 bases, with 7 bases between. CDR3 amino acids: CASSLSGVYNEQFF. The CDR3 bases are TGTGCCAGCAGTTTATCGGGGGTATACAATGAGCAGTTCTTC.